This TCR beta chain was documented in a study of T cell responses to AZD1222 COVID-19 vaccine. Sequenced by immunoSEQ multiplex PCR; TCRdb stores in-frame clones only, minus some. The table has roughly 130,000 clones, roughly 85% seen once. The CDR3 length is 14 residues. Trimming cost V 6 bases and J 8 bases; bases outside gene matches: 7. The germline V gene has CDR1 MNHEY and CDR2 SVGAGI. Study-level findings and limits: Donors, mostly white British, included more females; clonal diversity was possibly underestimated.

On this clone itself: Its antigen is unknown.

The specimen comprised peripheral blood, sampled on day 0 of MenACWY control vaccination. J is TRBJ2-6 and V is TRBV6-5; 7 bases line up with TRBD1. The clonotype originates from an adult in good health. The CDR3 sequence: CASSPTGRPNVLTF. In DNA form, the CDR3 reads TGTGCCAGCAGCCCGACAGGGAGACCCAACGTCCTGACTTTC.